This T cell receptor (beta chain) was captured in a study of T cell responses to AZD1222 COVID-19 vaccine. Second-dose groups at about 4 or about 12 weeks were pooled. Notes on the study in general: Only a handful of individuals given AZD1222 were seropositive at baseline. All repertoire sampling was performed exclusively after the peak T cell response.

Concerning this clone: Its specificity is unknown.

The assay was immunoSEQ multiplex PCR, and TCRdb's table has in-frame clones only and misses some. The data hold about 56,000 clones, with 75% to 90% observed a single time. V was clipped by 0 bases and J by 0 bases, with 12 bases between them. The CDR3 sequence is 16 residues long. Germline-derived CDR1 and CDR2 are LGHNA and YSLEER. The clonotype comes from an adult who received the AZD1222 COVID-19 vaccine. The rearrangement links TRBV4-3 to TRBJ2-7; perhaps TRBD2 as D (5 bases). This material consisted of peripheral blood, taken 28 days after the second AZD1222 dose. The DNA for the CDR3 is TGCGCCAGCAGCCAAGAACTCCGAGGAGGCTCCTACGAGCAGTACTTC. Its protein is CASSQELRGGSYEQYF.